These 2 T cell receptor beta chains were all obtained from the same sample, sequenced in a study of cytomegalovirus exposure and HLA in healthy donors. It was with 60 Vbeta and 13 Jbeta primers that the PCR ran. Measured with immunoSEQ multiplex PCR; TCRdb has only the in-frame clones, and not every one. The repertoire holds about 200,000 clones, with around 81% as singletons. The specimen was PBMCs. Receptors originate from a young man in good health and CMV-seronegative.

This chain links TRBV9 with TRBJ2-7, with 10 bases aligning to TRBD2. The CDR3 covers 14 residues. Germline CDR1 is SGDLS and CDR2 is YYNGEE. The ends lost 3 bases at V and 4 bases at J; junction bases unmatched: 4. CDR3 DNA sequence: TGTGCCAGCAGCGCCGGGACTAGCGTGTACGAGCAGTACTTC. Translated: CASSAGTSVYEQYF.

The chain links TRBV11-2 to TRBJ1-2; tentative D call: TRBD1 (6 bases). The CDR3 contains 15 residues. Trimming cost V 3 bases and J 8 bases, with 19 bases left between them. The germline V gene has CDR1 SGHAT and CDR2 FQNNGV. The CDR3: CASSFVRATGTGYTF. The CDR3 DNA is TGTGCCAGCAGCTTTGTAAGAGCCACAGGGACCGGCTACACCTTC.